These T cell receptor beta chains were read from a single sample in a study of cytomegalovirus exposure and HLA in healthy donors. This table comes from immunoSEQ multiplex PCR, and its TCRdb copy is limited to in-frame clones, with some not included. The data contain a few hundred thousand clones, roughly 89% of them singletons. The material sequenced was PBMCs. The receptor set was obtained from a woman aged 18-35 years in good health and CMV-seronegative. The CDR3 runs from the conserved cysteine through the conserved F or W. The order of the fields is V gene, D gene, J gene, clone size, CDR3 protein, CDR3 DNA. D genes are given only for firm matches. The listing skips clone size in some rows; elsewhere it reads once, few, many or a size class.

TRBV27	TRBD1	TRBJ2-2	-	CASSGPGQGLTGELFF	TGTGCCAGCAGTGGACCGGGACAGGGTCTTACCGGGGAGCTGTTTTTT
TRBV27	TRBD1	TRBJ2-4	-	CASRTGTGSTVAKNIQYF	TGTGCCAGCAGGACCGGGACAGGGAGCACTGTAGCCAAAAACATTCAGTACTTC
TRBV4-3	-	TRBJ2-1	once	CASSGRRIYNEQFF	TGCGCCAGCAGCGGGAGGCGGATCTACAATGAGCAGTTCTTC
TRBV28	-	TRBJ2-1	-	CASSFRFASVINEQFF	TGTGCCAGCAGTTTTAGGTTTGCTAGCGTGATCAATGAGCAGTTCTTC
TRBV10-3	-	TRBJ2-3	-	CAISVDISTDTQYF	TGTGCCATCAGTGTCGACATAAGCACAGATACGCAGTATTTT
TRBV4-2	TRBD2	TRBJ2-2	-	CASSEIGRGGPGELFF	TGTGCCAGCAGCGAGATAGGGCGGGGGGGCCCCGGGGAGCTGTTTTTT
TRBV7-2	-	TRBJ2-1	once	CASSLDRGDEQFF	TGTGCCAGCAGCTTAGATCGGGGAGATGAGCAGTTCTTC
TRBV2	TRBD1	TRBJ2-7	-	CASSWDRASYEQYF	TGTGCCAGCAGTTGGGACAGGGCCTCCTACGAGCAGTACTTC
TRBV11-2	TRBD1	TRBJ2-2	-	CASSSRDRAAGELFF	TGTGCCAGCAGCTCCCGGGACAGGGCTGCCGGGGAGCTGTTTTTT
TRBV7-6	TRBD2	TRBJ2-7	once	CASSPWTSGKPYEQYF	TGTGCCAGCAGCCCTTGGACTAGCGGGAAACCCTACGAGCAGTACTTC
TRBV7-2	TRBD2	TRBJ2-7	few	CASSLALRGEQYF	TGTGCCAGCAGCTTAGCGTTGCGGGGGGAGCAGTACTTC
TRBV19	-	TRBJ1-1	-	CASSPRGTARDTEAFF	TGTGCCAGTAGTCCCCGCGGGACTGCGAGAGACACTGAAGCTTTCTTT
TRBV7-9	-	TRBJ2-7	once	CASSSRQEQYF	TGTGCCAGCAGCTCCCGACAGGAGCAGTACTTC
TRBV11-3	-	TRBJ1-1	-	CASSLEEAEAFF	TGTGCCAGCAGCTTGGAGGAGGCTGAAGCTTTCTTT
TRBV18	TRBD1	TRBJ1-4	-	CASSQDDRSQGAREKLFF	TGTGCCAGCTCACAAGACGATCGGTCACAGGGGGCGCGTGAAAAACTGTTTTTT